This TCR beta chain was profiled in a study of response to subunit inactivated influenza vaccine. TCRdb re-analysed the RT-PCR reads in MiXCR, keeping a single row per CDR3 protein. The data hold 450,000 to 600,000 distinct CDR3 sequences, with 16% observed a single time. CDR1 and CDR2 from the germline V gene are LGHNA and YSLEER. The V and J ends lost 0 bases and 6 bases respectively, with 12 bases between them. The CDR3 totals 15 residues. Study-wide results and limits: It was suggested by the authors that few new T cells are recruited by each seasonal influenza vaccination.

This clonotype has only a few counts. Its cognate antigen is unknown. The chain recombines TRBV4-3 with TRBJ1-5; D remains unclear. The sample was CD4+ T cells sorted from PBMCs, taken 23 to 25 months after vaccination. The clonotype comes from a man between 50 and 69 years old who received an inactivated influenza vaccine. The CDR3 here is CASSQDLTGFQPQHF. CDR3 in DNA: TGCGCCAGCAGCCAAGACTTGACGGGCTTTCAGCCCCAGCATTTT.